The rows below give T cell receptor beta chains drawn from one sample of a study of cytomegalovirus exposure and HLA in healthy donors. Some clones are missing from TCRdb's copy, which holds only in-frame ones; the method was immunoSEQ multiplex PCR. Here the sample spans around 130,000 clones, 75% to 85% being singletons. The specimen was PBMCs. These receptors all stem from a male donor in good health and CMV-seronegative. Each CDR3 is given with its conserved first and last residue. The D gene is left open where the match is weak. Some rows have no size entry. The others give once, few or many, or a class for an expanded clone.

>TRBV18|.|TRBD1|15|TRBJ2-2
CASSPQGANTGELFF
TGTGCCAGCTCACCACAGGGGGCAAACACCGGGGAGCTGTTTTTT
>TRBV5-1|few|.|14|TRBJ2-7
CASSKGDLTNEQYF
TGCGCCAGCAGCAAAGGGGACTTAACCAACGAGCAGTACTTC
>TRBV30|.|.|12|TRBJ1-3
CAWDSASHTIYF
TGTGCCTGGGACAGCGCCAGCCACACCATATATTTT
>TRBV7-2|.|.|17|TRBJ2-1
CASSLGRQPHSYNEQFF
TGTGCCAGCAGCTTAGGCAGACAGCCTCACTCCTACAATGAGCAGTTCTTC
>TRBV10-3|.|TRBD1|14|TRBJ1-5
CAISEDRGNQPQHF
TGTGCCATCAGTGAGGACAGGGGCAATCAGCCCCAGCATTTT
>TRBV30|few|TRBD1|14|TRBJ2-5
CAWNRDRAEETQYF
TGTGCCTGGAATCGGGACAGGGCAGAGGAGACCCAGTACTTC
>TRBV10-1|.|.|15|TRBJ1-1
CASSDPSPLNTEAFF
TGCGCCAGCAGTGATCCGTCCCCCTTGAACACTGAAGCTTTCTTT
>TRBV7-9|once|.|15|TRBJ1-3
CSSSFAGVSGNTIYF
TGTTCCAGCAGCTTTGCAGGGGTATCTGGAAACACCATATATTTT
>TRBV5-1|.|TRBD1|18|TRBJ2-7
CASSFLSRTGIGSYEQYF
TGCGCCAGCAGCTTTCTAAGTAGGACAGGGATCGGCTCCTACGAGCAGTACTTC
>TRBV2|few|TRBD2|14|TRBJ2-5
CASSPPGLAGGQYF
TGTGCCAGCAGTCCTCCGGGACTAGCGGGGGGGCAGTACTTC
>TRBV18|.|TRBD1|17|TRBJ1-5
CASSRLSQGASVQPQHF
TGTGCCAGCTCACGGCTGTCACAGGGGGCGAGTGTTCAGCCCCAGCATTTT
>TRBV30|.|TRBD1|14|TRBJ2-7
CAWRTRDRPYEQYF
TGTGCCTGGAGGACCCGGGACAGACCATACGAGCAGTACTTC
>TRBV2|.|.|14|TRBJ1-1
CASSAIWEGTEAFF
TGTGCCAGCAGTGCCATCTGGGAGGGAACTGAAGCTTTCTTT
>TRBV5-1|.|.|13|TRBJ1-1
CASSLGVNTEAFF
TGCGCCAGCAGCTTGGGAGTGAACACTGAAGCTTTCTTT
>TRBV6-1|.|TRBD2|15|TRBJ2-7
CASSEDAGGGGEQYF
TGTGCCAGCAGTGAAGATGCAGGTGGGGGGGGCGAGCAGTACTTC
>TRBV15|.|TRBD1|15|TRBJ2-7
CATSRGTGEVNEQYF
TGTGCCACCAGCAGAGGGACAGGGGAGGTTAACGAGCAGTACTTC
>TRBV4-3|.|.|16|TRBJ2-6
CASSQDLGAGANVLTF
TGCGCCAGCAGCCAAGATCTCGGGGCTGGGGCCAACGTCCTGACTTTC
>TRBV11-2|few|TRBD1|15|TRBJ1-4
CASSPGTGPNEKLFF
TGTGCCAGCAGCCCCGGGACAGGCCCTAATGAAAAACTGTTTTTT
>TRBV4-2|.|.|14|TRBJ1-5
CASSQGEVNQPQHF
TGTGCCAGCAGCCAAGGCGAGGTCAATCAGCCCCAGCATTTT
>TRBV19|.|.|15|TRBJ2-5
CASSITGGGGETQYF
TGTGCCAGTAGTATCACTGGAGGGGGCGGAGAGACCCAGTACTTC
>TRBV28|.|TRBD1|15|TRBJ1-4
CASSFGTASNEKLFF
TGTGCCAGCAGTTTCGGGACAGCGAGTAATGAAAAACTGTTTTTT
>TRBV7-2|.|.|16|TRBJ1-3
CASSLETGTAGNTIYF
TGTGCCAGCAGCTTAGAAACCGGGACTGCAGGAAACACCATATATTTT
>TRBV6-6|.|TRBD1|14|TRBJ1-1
CASSYDAGGGGAFF
TGTGCCAGCAGTTACGACGCAGGGGGCGGGGGAGCTTTCTTT
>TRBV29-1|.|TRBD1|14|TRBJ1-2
CSVDGQANNYGYTF
TGCAGCGTGGACGGACAGGCGAATAACTATGGCTACACCTTC
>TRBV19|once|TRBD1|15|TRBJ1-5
CASSFPGGRNQPQHF
TGTGCCAGTAGCTTCCCAGGGGGACGCAATCAGCCCCAGCATTTT
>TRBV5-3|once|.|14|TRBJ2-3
CATHGSASAYTQYF
TGTGCCACCCATGGCAGCGCAAGCGCTTATACGCAGTATTTT
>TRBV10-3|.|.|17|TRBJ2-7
CAISESNWTGTTYEQYF
TGTGCCATCAGTGAGTCGAATTGGACGGGGACAACCTACGAGCAGTACTTC
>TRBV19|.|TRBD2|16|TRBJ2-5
CASSNLAGIYQETQYF
TGTGCCAGTAGTAACCTAGCGGGGATATACCAAGAGACCCAGTACTTC
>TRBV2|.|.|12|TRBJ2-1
CASTASVNEQFF
TGTGCCAGCACGGCTAGCGTAAATGAGCAGTTCTTC
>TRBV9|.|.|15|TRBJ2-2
CASSVGQLTTGELFF
TGTGCCAGCAGCGTTGGACAGTTGACGACCGGGGAGCTGTTTTTT
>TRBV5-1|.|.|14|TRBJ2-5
CASSLTPGQETQYF
TGCGCCAGCAGCTTGACCCCAGGGCAAGAGACCCAGTACTTC
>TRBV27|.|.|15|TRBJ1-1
CASSLSGGFTTEAFF
TGTGCCAGCAGTCTCTCGGGTGGGTTTACCACTGAAGCTTTCTTT
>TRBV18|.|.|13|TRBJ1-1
CASSEGGNTEAFF
TGTGCCAGCTCAGAAGGGGGGAACACTGAAGCTTTCTTT
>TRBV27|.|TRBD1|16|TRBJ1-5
CASSQIQGARNQPQHF
TGTGCCAGCAGTCAAATTCAGGGGGCGCGGAATCAGCCCCAGCATTTT
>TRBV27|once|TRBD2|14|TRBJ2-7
CASKASGGSYEQYF
TGTGCCAGCAAGGCTAGCGGGGGCTCCTACGAGCAGTACTTC
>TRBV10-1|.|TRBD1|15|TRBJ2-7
CASSEANRGRYEQYF
TGCGCCAGCAGTGAGGCCAACAGGGGAAGGTACGAGCAGTACTTC